This T cell receptor beta chain appears in the sequencing data of a study of tissue T cells after allogeneic stem cell transplantation. Study outcomes and limitations: Few T cell clones were shared across patients, but motif clusters showed tissue-specific shared signatures.

Remarks on this clone: Its specificity is unknown.

TCRdb's table, derived via immunoSEQ multiplex PCR, lists solely in-frame clones and lacks some. The sample has about 4,100 clones, roughly 78% seen once. Germline values: CDR1 MDHEN, CDR2 SYDVKM. This CDR3 is 14 amino acids long. Trimming took 3 bases from V and 0 from J, leaving 8 bases between them. This research-autopsy study prospectively enrolled adult allogeneic hematopoietic cell transplant recipients with steroid-refractory graft-versus-host disease. The source was esophageal tissue, collected at autopsy. The source of this sequence is a male patient of 60 years or more with steroid-refractory graft-versus-host disease after an allogeneic stem cell transplant. A subset of T cells may come from the graft donor. The rearrangement joins TRBV28 to TRBJ1-1; D gene unclear. CDR3 bases: TGTGCCAGCAGTTTTTTTCTGATGAACACTGAAGCTTTCTTT. Its protein is CASSFFLMNTEAFF.